The 27 T cell receptor beta chains given below trace back to one sample, sequenced in a study of cytomegalovirus exposure and HLA in healthy donors listed by TCRdb under 2017. Libraries were built with the immunoSEQ multiplex PCR assay. Imported from immuneACCESS, the table was reduced by TCRdb to in-frame sequences with V and J called. These copies leave out some clones; in studies compared against another copy, an unresolved V gene accounts for under half, and the cause of the remainder is not known. The sample records 60,000 to 75,000 clones, 90% to 97% of which are singletons. Clones ranked in the top ten supply about 0.96% of the sample. The material sequenced was PBMCs. These receptors all come from a man in his late teens or twenties in good health and CMV-seronegative.

The chain is built from TRBV6-5 and TRBJ2-7; 10 bases are shared with TRBD2. The CDR3 totals 14 residues. J gave up 4 bases and V 6 bases, and 6 bases lay outside the gene matches. The germline CDR1 and CDR2 sequences are MNHEY and SVGAGI. The CDR3 spells CASSSAGGQYEQYF. Written as DNA, the CDR3 is TGTGCCAGCAGCTCAGCGGGAGGGCAATACGAGCAGTACTTC.

This chain connects TRBV27 to TRBJ2-7, with D uncertain. The CDR3 extends over 12 amino acids. V dropped 5 bases and J dropped 5 bases, with 10 bases sitting between them. Germline CDR1 MNHEY, CDR2 SMNVEV (reference sequence). The DNA for the CDR3 is TGTGCCAGCAGTCCCGCTAGTAACGAGCAGTACTTC. Its protein product is CASSPASNEQYF.

The V call is TRBV6-1, the J call TRBJ2-5; the match to TRBD1 covers 7 bases. This CDR3 has 15 residues. V gave up 6 bases and J gave up 2 bases; unmatched junction bases: 9. The germline V gene encodes CDR1 MNHNS and CDR2 SASEGT. In DNA, the CDR3 is TGTGCCAGCAGCAGGGGGAAAACGACTCAAGAGACCCAGTACTTC. Translation: CASSRGKTTQETQYF.

Only one count was recorded for this clone. The chain combines TRBV5-1 with TRBJ1-2; tentatively, D is TRBD1 (6 bases). Germline V gene lookup returns CDR1 SGHRS and CDR2 YFSETQ. Trimming cost V 0 bases and J 7 bases, with 19 bases left between them. The CDR3 has 16 residues. The CDR3 loop is CASSLGGQGTWGGYTF. CDR3 in DNA: TGCGCCAGCAGCTTGGGAGGTCAGGGGACCTGGGGTGGCTACACCTTC.

The rearrangement links TRBV14 to TRBJ2-7; TRBD2 agrees at 8 bases. The germline V gene has CDR1 SGHDN and CDR2 FVKESK. This CDR3 contains 16 residues. V gave up 1 base and J gave up 5 bases; unmatched junction bases: 10. The CDR3 here is CASSQGRSPGGDEQYF. Here the CDR3 DNA reads TGTGCCAGCAGCCAAGGGAGGAGCCCCGGGGGGGACGAGCAGTACTTC.

The CDR3 bases are TGTGCCAGCAGGGTTCCGGGACTAGCGGGCCCACCCTACGAGCAGTACTTC. This translates into CASRVPGLAGPPYEQYF. This chain links TRBV28 with TRBJ2-7; 12 nucleotides line up with TRBD2. Germline V gives CDR1 MDHEN, CDR2 SYDVKM. V trimming: 6 bases; J trimming: 2 bases; junction bases outside the gene matches: 11. The CDR3 loop spans 17 amino acids. Looking up the rest from reference TRBV28 and TRBJ2-7 gives the full variable domain: DVKVTQSSRYLVKRTGEKVFLECVQDMDHENMFWYRQDPGLGLRLIYFSYDVKMKEKGDIPEGYSVSREKKERFSLILESASTNQTSMYLCASRVPGLAGPPYEQYFGPGTRLTVT.

This chain links TRBV5-1 with TRBJ2-5, with 12 bases that match TRBD2. Trimming cost V 1 base and J 5 bases; bases outside gene matches: 6. Germline V gene lookup returns CDR1 SGHRS and CDR2 YFSETQ. The CDR3 spans 16 residues. The DNA of the CDR3 is TGCGCCAGCAGCTTGCTAGCGGGAGGGCCCGGGGAGACCCAGTACTTC. It encodes CASSLLAGGPGETQYF.

Only one count was recorded for this clone. V and J are TRBV28 and TRBJ1-1; 9 positions agree with TRBD1. J was trimmed by 5 bases and V by 3 bases; bases with no gene match: 10. The germline V gene has CDR1 MDHEN and CDR2 SYDVKM. This CDR3 is 16 amino acids long. The CDR3 loop reads CASSFSPGQGKTEAFF. The CDR3 DNA follows: TGTGCCAGCAGTTTCAGCCCGGGACAGGGTAAAACTGAAGCTTTCTTT.

This clone was observed once. The rearrangement joins TRBV5-4 to TRBJ2-6; 7 nucleotides agree with TRBD1. J was trimmed by 3 bases and V by 4 bases; bases with no gene match: 4. The CDR3 has 15 residues. Germline assignment: CDR1 SGHNT and CDR2 YYREEE (reference sequence). The CDR3 nucleotides are TGTGCCAGCAGCCTGAGGGGGCGTGGGGCCAACGTCCTGACTTTC. Translated, it gives CASSLRGRGANVLTF.

CDR3 region: CASSLELSNQPQHF. The CDR3 DNA is TGTGCCAGCAGCTTGGAGCTTAGCAATCAGCCCCAGCATTTT. V usage is TRBV7-9 and J usage is TRBJ1-5, with no clear D. V was cut by 3 bases and J by 0 bases, with 6 bases left in between. The germline CDR1 and CDR2 sequences are SEHNR and FQNEAQ (reference sequence). The CDR3 is 14 residues long.

CDR3 amino acids: CASSQDHGLALDTQYF. CDR3 sequence (DNA): TGCGCCAGCAGCCAAGATCATGGACTAGCGTTAGATACGCAGTATTTT. J is TRBJ2-3 and V is TRBV4-3; 9 bases fit TRBD2. V shed 0 bases and J 5 bases; nucleotides not matched to a gene: 6. The CDR3 consists of 16 residues. The germline V gene encodes CDR1 LGHNA and CDR2 YSLEER.

This rearrangement joins TRBV11-2 to TRBJ2-5; 7 positions agree with TRBD1. This CDR3 region has 15 residues. J lost 5 bases, V lost 0 bases, and 6 bases had no gene match. CDR1 SGHAT and CDR2 FQNNGV come from the germline V gene. The CDR3 here is CASSLEFFRGETQYF. In DNA, the CDR3 is TGTGCCAGCAGCTTAGAGTTCTTCAGGGGGGAGACCCAGTACTTC. Full variable domain (missing parts from reference TRBV11-2 and TRBJ2-5): EAGVAQSPRYKIIEKRQSVAFWCNPISGHATLYWYQQILGQGPKLLIQFQNNGVVDDSQLPKDRFSAERLKGVDSTLKIQPAKLEDSAVYLCASSLEFFRGETQYFGPGTRLLVL.

The gene calls are TRBV7-2 and TRBJ2-1, with TRBD2 identical over 12 bases. There are 18 residues in the CDR3. Germline V gives CDR1 SGHTA, CDR2 FQGNSA. Unmatched junction bases numbered 12, after V lost 5 bases and J lost 4 bases. DNA of the CDR3: TGTGCCAGCAGCCCCGTCCCGGGACTAGCGGGTCCTTACAATGAGCAGTTCTTC. As protein: CASSPVPGLAGPYNEQFF.

This clone appeared once. CDR3 region: CASSYSTPSYEQFF. The CDR3 region has the DNA TGTGCCAGCAGTTACTCGACTCCTAGCTATGAGCAGTTCTTC. The J gene is TRBJ2-1, the V gene TRBV6-5, with D perhaps TRBD2 (5 bases). Germline V lookup: CDR1 MNHEY, CDR2 SVGAGI. The CDR3 consists of 14 residues. The V end lost 0 bases, the J end lost 8 bases, and 11 bases lay between the germline ends.

The chain couples TRBV28 to TRBJ1-5; 8 bases map to TRBD1. There are 16 residues in the CDR3. From germline, CDR1 is MDHEN and CDR2 SYDVKM. V gave up 6 bases and J gave up 1 base; unmatched junction bases: 8. This chain's CDR3 is CASRDRDGKSNQPQHF. The CDR3 coding sequence is TGTGCCAGCAGGGACAGGGATGGGAAGAGCAATCAGCCCCAGCATTTT.

The chain carries TRBV15 and TRBJ2-1; D might be TRBD2 (6 bases). Germline V gene data show CDR1 as LNHNV and CDR2 as YYDKDF (reference sequence). V was trimmed by 1 base and J by 2 bases, leaving 9 bases between them. This CDR3 spans 15 amino acids. The CDR3 coding sequence is TGTGCCACCAGCAGAGTTAGCGGAACCTACAATGAGCAGTTCTTC. Encoded protein: CATSRVSGTYNEQFF.

The chain carries TRBV6-5 and TRBJ1-2; D unclear. CDR1 is MNHEY, CDR2 SVGAGI, per germline. CDR3 size: 13 residues. The V gene lost 2 bases and the J gene lost 0 bases, with 4 bases spanning the gap. CDR3 coding DNA: TGTGCCAGCAGTTACACACCTAACTATGGCTACACCTTC. Amino acids: CASSYTPNYGYTF.

The V gene is TRBV5-6, the J gene TRBJ2-2, with unresolved D. Trimming removed 7 bases from V and 4 bases from J, with 11 bases in between. Germline V lookup: CDR1 SGHDT, CDR2 YYEEEE. The CDR3 contains 13 residues. The CDR3 bases are TGTGCCAGCGAGGCGACGGGCACCGGGGAGCTGTTTTTT. Residues: CASEATGTGELFF.

The chain joins TRBV15 to TRBJ1-2; TRBD1 agrees at 9 bases. The CDR3 is made up of 16 amino acids. V lost 0 bases and J lost 0; bases outside the gene matches: 2. Germline V gives CDR1 LNHNV, CDR2 YYDKDF (reference sequence). The CDR3 is CATSREGQGSNYGYTF. In DNA form, the CDR3 reads TGTGCCACCAGCAGAGAGGGACAGGGCTCTAACTATGGCTACACCTTC.

This clone was observed a few times. This chain joins TRBV6-4 and TRBJ2-1; 9 bases line up with TRBD2. In germline, CDR1 is MRHNA, CDR2 SNTAGT. V lost 2 bases to trimming and J lost 8 bases; unmatched junction nucleotides: 7. The CDR3 has 15 residues. CDR3 in DNA: TGTGCCAGCAGTGACGGCGGGAGGGCCACGGATGAGCAGTTCTTC. Protein: CASSDGGRATDEQFF.

This clone showed up just once. This chain connects TRBV30 to TRBJ1-5, with 10 bases that match TRBD1. J gave up 5 bases and V 3 bases, and 4 bases lay outside the gene matches. The CDR3 has 14 amino acids. In germline, CDR1 is GTSNPN, CDR2 SVGIG (reference sequence). The CDR3 DNA follows: TGTGCCTGGAGCCGGGACAGGGGCCATCAGCCCCAGCATTTT. Its protein is CAWSRDRGHQPQHF. Looking up the rest from reference TRBV30 and TRBJ1-5 gives the full variable domain: SQTIHQWPATLVQPVGSPLSLECTVEGTSNPNLYWYRQAAGRGLQLLFYSVGIGQISSEVPQNLSASRPQDRQFILSSKKLLLSDSGFYLCAWSRDRGHQPQHFGDGTRLSIL.

J is TRBJ2-3 and V is TRBV9; the D is unclear. V lost 0 bases to trimming and J lost 2 bases, with 7 bases between them. The CDR3 loop spans 14 amino acids. The germline CDR1 and CDR2 sequences are SGDLS and YYNGEE. The CDR3 protein is CASSVVAVTDTQYF. DNA for the CDR3: TGTGCCAGCAGCGTAGTCGCAGTCACAGATACGCAGTATTTT.

The table lists this clone with a few counts. The chain carries TRBV28 and TRBJ1-2; TRBD1 aligns across 7 bases. J lost 6 bases, V lost 6 bases, and 19 bases had no gene match. CDR1 is MDHEN, CDR2 SYDVKM, per germline. This CDR3 comprises 17 residues. DNA for the CDR3: TGTGCCAGCAGCTCAATAGAGGCAGGGGGTGTGGAGGATGGCTACACCTTC. Translation gives CASSSIEAGGVEDGYTF.

The gene calls are TRBV19 and TRBJ2-7; the match to TRBD2 covers 8 bases. CDR1 and CDR2 (germline): LNHDA, SQIVND (reference sequence). After removal of 4 bases from V and 3 bases from J, the junction contained 5 bases not matched to a gene. The CDR3 has 14 amino acids. CDR3 loop: CASSRLSGSYEQYF. CDR3 bases: TGTGCCAGTAGTAGATTGAGCGGGAGCTACGAGCAGTACTTC.

This clone was seen just once. The rearrangement joins TRBV28 to TRBJ1-1; TRBD1 aligns across 8 bases. Trimming removed 7 bases from V and 3 bases from J; junction bases left unmatched: 7. Per the germline V gene, CDR1 is MDHEN and CDR2 is SYDVKM. CDR3 size: 14 residues. CDR3 sequence reads: CASTLAGGDTEAFF. The CDR3 DNA reads TGTGCCAGCACCCTAGCAGGGGGCGACACTGAAGCTTTCTTT.

The chain employs TRBV5-1 and TRBJ2-7, with 7 bases aligning to TRBD2. The V gene's germline CDR1 is SGHRS and CDR2 YFSETQ. This CDR3 region has 13 residues. J was trimmed by 5 bases and V by 6 bases; bases with no gene match: 8. Here the CDR3 DNA reads TGCGCCAGCACCCCGGGAGGAGGGGACGAGCAGTACTTC. As protein: CASTPGGGDEQYF.

This chain joins TRBV9 and TRBJ2-2; 10 bases are shared with TRBD1. The CDR3 contains 20 residues. In germline, CDR1 is SGDLS, CDR2 YYNGEE. The trim removed 3 bases at V and 5 bases at J, leaving 19 bases unmatched. The CDR3 reads CASSDPGQGTLGPWTGELFF. DNA of the CDR3: TGTGCCAGCAGCGACCCGGGACAGGGGACCCTCGGGCCCTGGACCGGGGAGCTGTTTTTT.